This TCR beta chain was retrieved from a study of control samples from healthy donors and cancer patients (dated by TCRdb to the early 2020s). A distance of 13 bases separates the germline ends of V and J, which lose 4 bases and 6 bases respectively. CDR1 and CDR2 are drawn from the germline V gene (reference sequence): SGHNT, YYREEE. From cysteine to phenylalanine, the CDR3 is 14 amino acids long. Kept here is only the CDR3 DNA, which spans 42 bases and is read in frame from base 1. The method behind the library was the immunoSEQ multiplex PCR assay. TCRdb obtained this table from immuneACCESS and retained in-frame rearrangements with V and J assigned. These tables miss some clones; where compared with another copy, unresolved V genes account for less than half of the shortfall, and the remainder is unexplained. In all, the sample holds tens of thousands of clones, and 70% to 90% of those were seen once. The ten most abundant clones make up about a fifth of the sample.

A word on this clone: The target of this receptor is not known. Base qualities are not provided; no much larger clone lies one nucleotide away.

The material sequenced was blood. The rearrangement joined TRBV5-4 to TRBJ1-4, and TRBD1 may be the D gene, going by 5 matching bases. The clonotype was recovered from a man in his forties or fifties in good health. The DNA sequence is TGTGCCAGCAGCATGCGGGAAGGGGATGAAAAACTGTTTTTT. It specifies CASSMREGDEKLFF.